The sequence of this TCR beta chain was determined in a study of blood T cell repertoires in COVID-19 (dated by TCRdb to about 2020). General notes on the study: Collaborator samples came from the United States, Italy and Spain and covered acute and convalescent phases of COVID-19. The prospective study material was composed of cDNA or gDNA derived from T cells, B-cell-depleted T cells, or PBMCs. Subjects who had been exposed to COVID-19, were actively infected with it, or had recovered from it provided the deeply sampled blood TCRbeta repertoires that made up the dataset. A freely available public database, intended as a resource for researchers studying the immune response to SARS-CoV-2, is where the repertoires were released. The samples were drawn from the first 160 participants of the ongoing ImmuneRACE study and from 950 to 1,500 subjects provided by 6 global collaborators. Nearly every sample came with metadata listing a de-identified subject ID, COVID-19 status, age in years and sex. Where HLA class I and class II types were available, the types were taken from metadata supplied by the sample provider, not from assay-based typing.

Reading the germline V gene gives CDR1 SNHLY and CDR2 FYNNEI. The CDR3 measures 12 amino acids from cysteine to phenylalanine. Here the CDR3 DNA is all that survives: 36 bases in frame from base 1. Unmatched junction bases come to 2, with V trimmed by 3 bases and J by 9 bases. Of note for this clone: Its cognate antigen has yet to be identified. Per-nucleotide qualities are absent, and no much larger clonotype sits a single base away.

The immunoSEQ Assay, a bias-controlled multiplex PCR, was used to amplify TCRbeta CDR3 regions from genomic DNA. Under the source paper's analysis protocol: Nucleated cell counts per sample were estimated from amplification of reference gene primers within the assay. To quantify the absolute abundance of each unique TCRbeta CDR3 rearrangement, sequence reads were collapsed and filtered. For each sample, productive Simpson clonality was calculated as the square root of Simpson's diversity index over productive rearrangements. Imported from immuneACCESS, the table was reduced by TCRdb to in-frame sequences with V and J called. These copies leave out some clones; in studies compared against another copy, an unresolved V gene accounts for under half, and the cause of the remainder is not known. Clone size and the V and J calls come from that table; the DNA yielded D and trimming. The sample table lists 150,000 to 200,000 clones, around 80% of them with a count of one. The ten largest clonotypes hold 3% to 4% of the sample.

Results and caveats for the whole study, not just this receptor: The amount of clinical and demographic metadata varied by source and participant and was provided uncurated.

Participants in the prospective study were aged roughly 18 to 100 years, lived in some 24 United States geographic areas, and enrolled through a virtual design. Cohort assignment in the prospective study relied on participant-reported clinical history from a screening survey and a study questionnaire. For ImmuneRACE Cohort 3, a participant was defined as recovered based on two consecutive negative NP/OP PCR tests, clearance by a healthcare professional, or resolution of symptoms. Each participant in the prospective study had whole blood, serum and a nasopharyngeal or oropharyngeal swab collected by mobile phlebotomists. Prospective study participants could optionally give additional blood draws and questionnaires over an approximately 2-month period. Before DNA extraction, prospective study blood samples were shipped either frozen or at room temperature.

Rearrangement joined TRBV2 to TRBJ1-1; TRBD1 matches 9 bases in the middle. Sequences were obtained from PBMCs or T cells enriched from blood (not recorded which). The receptor comes from an older woman who had recovered from COVID-19. CDR3 loop: CASSDDRGKAFF. The base sequence is TGTGCCAGCAGTGATGACAGGGGGAAAGCTTTCTTT.